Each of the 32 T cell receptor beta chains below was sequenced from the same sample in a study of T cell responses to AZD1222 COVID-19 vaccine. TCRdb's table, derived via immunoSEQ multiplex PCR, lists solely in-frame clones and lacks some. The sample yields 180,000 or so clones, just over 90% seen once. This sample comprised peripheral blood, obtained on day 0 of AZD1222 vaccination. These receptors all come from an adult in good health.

CDR3 sequence: CASSRDSGGRTQYF. The CDR3 bases are TGTGCCAGCAGTCGAGATAGCGGGGGTCGGACCCAGTACTTC. The rearrangement links TRBV6-2 or TRBV6-3 to TRBJ2-5; 9 nucleotides match TRBD2. The length of the CDR3 is 14 residues. The V segment lost 5 bases and the J segment 7 bases; nucleotides outside the gene matches: 8. Germline V CDR1 and CDR2: MNHEY, SVGEGT.

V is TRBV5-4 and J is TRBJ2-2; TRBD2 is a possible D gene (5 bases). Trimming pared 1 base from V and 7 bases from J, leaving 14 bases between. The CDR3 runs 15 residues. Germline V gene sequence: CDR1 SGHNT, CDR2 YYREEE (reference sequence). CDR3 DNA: TGTGCCAGCAGCTTGTCAGTGGGAGCAGACGGGGAGCTGTTTTTT. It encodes CASSLSVGADGELFF.

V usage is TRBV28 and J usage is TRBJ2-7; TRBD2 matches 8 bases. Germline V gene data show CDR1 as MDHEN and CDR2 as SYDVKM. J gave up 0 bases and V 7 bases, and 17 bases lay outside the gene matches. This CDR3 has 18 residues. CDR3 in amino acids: CASTAPGGSGTSSYEQYF. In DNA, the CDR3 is TGTGCCAGCACCGCCCCGGGGGGTAGCGGGACGAGCTCCTACGAGCAGTACTTC.

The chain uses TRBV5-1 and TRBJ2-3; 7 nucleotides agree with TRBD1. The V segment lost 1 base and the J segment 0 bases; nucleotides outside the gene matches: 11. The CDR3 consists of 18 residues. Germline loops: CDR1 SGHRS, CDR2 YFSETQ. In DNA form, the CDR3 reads TGCGCCAGCAGCTTGAATGCACAGGGGCCGGGGAGCACAGATACGCAGTATTTT. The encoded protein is CASSLNAQGPGSTDTQYF.

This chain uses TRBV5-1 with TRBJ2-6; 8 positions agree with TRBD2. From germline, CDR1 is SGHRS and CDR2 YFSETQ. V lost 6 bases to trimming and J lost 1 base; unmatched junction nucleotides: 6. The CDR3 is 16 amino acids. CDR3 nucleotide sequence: TGCGCCAGCACCCGGGAGGGCGCGTCTGGGGCCAACGTCCTGACTTTC. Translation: CASTREGASGANVLTF.

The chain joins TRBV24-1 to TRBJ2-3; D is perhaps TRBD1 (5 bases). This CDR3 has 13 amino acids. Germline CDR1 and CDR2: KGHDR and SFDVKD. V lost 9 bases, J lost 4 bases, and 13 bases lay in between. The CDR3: CATAPAGSDTQYF. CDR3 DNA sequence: TGTGCCACCGCCCCTGCAGGGTCAGATACGCAGTATTTT.

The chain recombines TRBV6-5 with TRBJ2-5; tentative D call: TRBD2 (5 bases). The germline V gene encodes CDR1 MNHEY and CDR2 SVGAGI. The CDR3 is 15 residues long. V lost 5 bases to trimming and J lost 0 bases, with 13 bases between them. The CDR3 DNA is TGTGCCAGCAGTCCCCGGGAAACATACCAAGAGACCCAGTACTTC. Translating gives CASSPRETYQETQYF.

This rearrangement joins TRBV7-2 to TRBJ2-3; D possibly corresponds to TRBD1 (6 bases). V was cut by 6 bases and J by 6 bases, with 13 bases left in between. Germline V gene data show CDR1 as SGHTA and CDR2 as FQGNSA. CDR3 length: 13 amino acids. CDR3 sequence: CASSLNRVDTQYF. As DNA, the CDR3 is TGTGCCAGCAGTTTGAACAGGGTTGATACGCAGTATTTT.

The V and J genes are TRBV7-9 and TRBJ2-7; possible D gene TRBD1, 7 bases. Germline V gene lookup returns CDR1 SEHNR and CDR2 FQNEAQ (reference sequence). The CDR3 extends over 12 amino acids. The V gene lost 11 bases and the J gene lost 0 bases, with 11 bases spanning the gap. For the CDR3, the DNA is TGTGCCGCGGGACAGACCTCCTACGAGCAGTACTTC. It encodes CAAGQTSYEQYF.

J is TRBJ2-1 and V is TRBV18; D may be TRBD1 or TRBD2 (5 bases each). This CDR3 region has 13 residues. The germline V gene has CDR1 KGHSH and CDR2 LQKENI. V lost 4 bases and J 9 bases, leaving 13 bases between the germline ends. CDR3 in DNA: TGTGCCAGCTCACTTGAGGGGTATGGTGAGCAGTTCTTC. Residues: CASSLEGYGEQFF.

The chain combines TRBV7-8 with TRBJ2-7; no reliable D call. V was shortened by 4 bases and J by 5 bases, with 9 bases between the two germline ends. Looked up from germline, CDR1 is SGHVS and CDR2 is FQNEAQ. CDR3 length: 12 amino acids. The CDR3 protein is CASSYLWHEQYF. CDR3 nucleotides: TGTGCCAGCAGCTACTTATGGCACGAGCAGTACTTC. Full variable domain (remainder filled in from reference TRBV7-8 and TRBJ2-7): GAGVSQSPRYKVAKRGQDVALRCDPISGHVSLFWYQQALGQGPEFLTYFQNEAQLDKSGLPSDRFFAERPEGSVSTLKIQRTQQEDSAVYLCASSYLWHEQYFGPGTRLTVT.

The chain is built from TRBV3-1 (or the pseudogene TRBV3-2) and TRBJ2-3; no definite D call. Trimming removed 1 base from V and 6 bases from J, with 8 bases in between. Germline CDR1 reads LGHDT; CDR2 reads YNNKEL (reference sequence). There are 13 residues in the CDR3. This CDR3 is CASSQVDRDTQYF. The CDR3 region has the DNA TGTGCCAGCAGCCAAGTCGACCGCGATACGCAGTATTTT.

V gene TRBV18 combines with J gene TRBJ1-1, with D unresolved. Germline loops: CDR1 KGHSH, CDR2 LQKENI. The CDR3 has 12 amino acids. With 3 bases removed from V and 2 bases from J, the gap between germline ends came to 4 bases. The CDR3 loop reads CASSPSNTEAFF. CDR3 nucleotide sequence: TGTGCCAGCTCACCCTCTAACACTGAAGCTTTCTTT.

The CDR3: CASSQPTSGRAGEQFF. DNA for the CDR3: TGTGCCAGCAGCCAACCTACTAGCGGGAGGGCCGGTGAGCAGTTCTTC. This chain links TRBV3-1 (or the pseudogene TRBV3-2) with TRBJ2-1, with 13 bases matching TRBD2. Trimming took 2 bases from V and 9 from J; bases not matched to a gene: 7. The CDR3 sequence is 16 residues long. Germline CDR1 is LGHDT and CDR2 is YNNKEL (reference sequence).

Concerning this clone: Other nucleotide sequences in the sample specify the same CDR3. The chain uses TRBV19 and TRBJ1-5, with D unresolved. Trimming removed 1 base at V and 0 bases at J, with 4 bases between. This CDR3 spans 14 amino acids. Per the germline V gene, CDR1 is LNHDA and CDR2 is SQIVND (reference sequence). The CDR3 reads CASSIGGSNQPQHF. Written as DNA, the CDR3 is TGTGCCAGTAGTATAGGGGGTAGCAATCAGCCCCAGCATTTT.

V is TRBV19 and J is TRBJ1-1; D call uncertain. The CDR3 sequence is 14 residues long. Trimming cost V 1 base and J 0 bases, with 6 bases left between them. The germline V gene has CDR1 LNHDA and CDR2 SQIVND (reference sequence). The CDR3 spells CASSIGQLNTEAFF. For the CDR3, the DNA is TGTGCCAGTAGTATAGGGCAGTTGAACACTGAAGCTTTCTTT.

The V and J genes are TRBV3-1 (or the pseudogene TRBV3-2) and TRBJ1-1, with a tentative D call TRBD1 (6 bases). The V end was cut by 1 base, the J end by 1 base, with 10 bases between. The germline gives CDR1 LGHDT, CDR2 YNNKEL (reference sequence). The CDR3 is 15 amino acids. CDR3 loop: CASSQGAGQNTEAFF. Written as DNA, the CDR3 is TGTGCCAGCAGCCAAGGGGCGGGACAGAACACTGAAGCTTTCTTT.

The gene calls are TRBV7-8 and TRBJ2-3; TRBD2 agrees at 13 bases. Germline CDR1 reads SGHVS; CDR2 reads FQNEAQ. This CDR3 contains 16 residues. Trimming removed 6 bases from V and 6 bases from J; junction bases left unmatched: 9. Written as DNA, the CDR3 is TGTGCCAGCAGACGAGGACTAGCGGGAGAGGGGGATACGCAGTATTTT. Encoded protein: CASRRGLAGEGDTQYF.

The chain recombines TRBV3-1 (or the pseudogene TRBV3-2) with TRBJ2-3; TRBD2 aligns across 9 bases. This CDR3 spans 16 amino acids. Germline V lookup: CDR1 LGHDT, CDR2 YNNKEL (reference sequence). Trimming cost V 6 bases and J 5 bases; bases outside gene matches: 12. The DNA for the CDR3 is TGTGCCAGCAGTCCGGGGATAGCGGGAGTGAAAGATACGCAGTATTTT. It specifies CASSPGIAGVKDTQYF.

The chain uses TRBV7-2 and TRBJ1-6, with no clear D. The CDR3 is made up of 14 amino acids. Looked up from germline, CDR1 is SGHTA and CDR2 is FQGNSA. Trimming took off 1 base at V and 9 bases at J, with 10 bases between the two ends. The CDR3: CASSLGAFGSPLHF. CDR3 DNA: TGTGCCAGCAGCTTAGGGGCGTTCGGTTCACCCCTCCACTTT.

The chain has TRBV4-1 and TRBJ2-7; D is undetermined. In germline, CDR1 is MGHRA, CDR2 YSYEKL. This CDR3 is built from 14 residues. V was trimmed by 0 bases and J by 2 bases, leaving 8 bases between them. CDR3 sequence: CASSQDAGTYEQYF. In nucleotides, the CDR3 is TGCGCCAGCAGCCAAGATGCTGGTACCTACGAGCAGTACTTC.

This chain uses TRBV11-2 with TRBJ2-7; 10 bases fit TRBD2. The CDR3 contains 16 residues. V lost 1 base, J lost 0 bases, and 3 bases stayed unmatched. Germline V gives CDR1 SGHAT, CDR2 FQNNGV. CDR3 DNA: TGTGCCAGCAGCTTAGCCGGACTAGCGGACTCCTACGAGCAGTACTTC. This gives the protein CASSLAGLADSYEQYF.

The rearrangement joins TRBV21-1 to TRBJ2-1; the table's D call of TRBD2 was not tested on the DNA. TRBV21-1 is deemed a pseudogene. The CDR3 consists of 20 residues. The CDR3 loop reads CASSILVRPRGGKPPYEQFF. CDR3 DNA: TGTGCCAGCAGCATTCTTGTTCGTCCCCGGGGCGGGAAACCCCCCTATGAGCAGTTCTTC.

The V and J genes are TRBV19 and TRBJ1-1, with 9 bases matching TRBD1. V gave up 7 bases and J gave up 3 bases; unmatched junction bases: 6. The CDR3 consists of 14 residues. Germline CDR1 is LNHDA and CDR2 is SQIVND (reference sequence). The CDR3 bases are TGTGCCAGTAAGGGGACAGGGACGTACACTGAAGCTTTCTTT. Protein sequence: CASKGTGTYTEAFF. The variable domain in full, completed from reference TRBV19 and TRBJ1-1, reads DGGITQSPKYLFRKEGQNVTLSCEQNLNHDAMYWYRQDPGQGLRLIYYSQIVNDFQKGDIAEGYSVSREKKESFPLTVTSAQKNPTAFYLCASKGTGTYTEAFFGQGTRLTVV.

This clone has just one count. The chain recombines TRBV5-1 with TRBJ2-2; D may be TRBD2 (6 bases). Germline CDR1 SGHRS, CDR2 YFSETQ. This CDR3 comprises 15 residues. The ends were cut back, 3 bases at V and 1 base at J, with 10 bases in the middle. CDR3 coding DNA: TGCGCCAGCAGCTGGGGGGACCAGAACACCGGGGAGCTGTTTTTT. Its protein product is CASSWGDQNTGELFF. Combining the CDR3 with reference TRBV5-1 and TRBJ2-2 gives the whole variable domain KAGVTQTPRYLIKTRGQQVTLSCSPISGHRSVSWYQQTPGQGLQFLFEYFSETQRNKGNFPGRFSGRQFSNSRSEMNVSTLELGDSALYLCASSWGDQNTGELFFGEGSRLTVL.

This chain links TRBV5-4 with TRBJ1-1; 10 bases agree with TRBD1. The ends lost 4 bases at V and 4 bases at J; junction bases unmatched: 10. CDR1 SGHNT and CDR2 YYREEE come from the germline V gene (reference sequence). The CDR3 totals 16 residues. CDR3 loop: CASSLGQGTPLTEAFF. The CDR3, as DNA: TGTGCCAGCAGCCTGGGACAGGGGACCCCCCTCACTGAAGCTTTCTTT.

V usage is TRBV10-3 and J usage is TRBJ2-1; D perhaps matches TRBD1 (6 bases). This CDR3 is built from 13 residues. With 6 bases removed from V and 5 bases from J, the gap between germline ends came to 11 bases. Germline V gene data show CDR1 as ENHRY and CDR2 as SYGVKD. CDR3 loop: CAIRAGADNEQFF. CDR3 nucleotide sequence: TGTGCCATCAGGGCAGGGGCCGACAATGAGCAGTTCTTC.

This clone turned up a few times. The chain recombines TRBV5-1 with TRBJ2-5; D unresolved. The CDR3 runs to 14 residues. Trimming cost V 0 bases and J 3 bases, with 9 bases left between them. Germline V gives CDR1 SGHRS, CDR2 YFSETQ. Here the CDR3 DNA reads TGCGCCAGCAGCTTGGAACTCTTGAAAGAGACCCAGTACTTC. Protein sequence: CASSLELLKETQYF.

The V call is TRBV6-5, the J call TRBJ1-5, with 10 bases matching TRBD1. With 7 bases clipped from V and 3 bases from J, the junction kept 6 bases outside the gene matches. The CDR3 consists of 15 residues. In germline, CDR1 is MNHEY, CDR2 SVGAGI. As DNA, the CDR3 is TGTGCCAGCAAGGGGACAGGGGTGAACAATCAGCCCCAGCATTTT. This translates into CASKGTGVNNQPQHF.

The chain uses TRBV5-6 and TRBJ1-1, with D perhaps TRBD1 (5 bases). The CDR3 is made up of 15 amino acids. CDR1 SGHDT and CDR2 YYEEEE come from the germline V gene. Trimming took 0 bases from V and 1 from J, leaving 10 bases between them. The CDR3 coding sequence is TGTGCCAGCAGCTTGGAAGGGGTAGGGAACACTGAAGCTTTCTTT. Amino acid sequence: CASSLEGVGNTEAFF.

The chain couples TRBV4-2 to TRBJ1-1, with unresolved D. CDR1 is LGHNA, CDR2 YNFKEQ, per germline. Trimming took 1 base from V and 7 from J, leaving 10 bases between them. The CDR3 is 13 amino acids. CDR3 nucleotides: TGTGCCAGCAGCCAAGGTAGGCAGCGTGAAGCTTTCTTT. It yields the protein CASSQGRQREAFF.

The CDR3 loop is CASSGPSGRAYEQFF. The CDR3 coding sequence is TGTGCCAGCAGCGGTCCTAGCGGGAGGGCCTATGAGCAGTTCTTC. The chain links TRBV6-5 to TRBJ2-1; 12 bases align to TRBD2. The CDR3 loop spans 15 amino acids. Trimming cost V 6 bases and J 8 bases; bases outside gene matches: 8. In germline, CDR1 is MNHEY, CDR2 SVGAGI.